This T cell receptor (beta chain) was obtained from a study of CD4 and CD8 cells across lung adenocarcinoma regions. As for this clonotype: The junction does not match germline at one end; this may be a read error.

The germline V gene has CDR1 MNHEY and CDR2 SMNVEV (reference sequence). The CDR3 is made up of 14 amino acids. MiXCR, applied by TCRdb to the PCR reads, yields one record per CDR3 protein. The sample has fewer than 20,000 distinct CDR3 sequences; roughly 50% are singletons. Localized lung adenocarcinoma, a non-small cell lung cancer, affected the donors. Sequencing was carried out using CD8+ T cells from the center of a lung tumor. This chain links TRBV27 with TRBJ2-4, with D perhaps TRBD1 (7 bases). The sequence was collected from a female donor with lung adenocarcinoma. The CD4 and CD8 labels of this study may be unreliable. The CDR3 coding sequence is TGTGCCGGCAGGGGGGTGGGAGCCAAAGACATTCAGTATTTC. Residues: CAGRGVGAKDIQYF.